At least ten counts were recorded for the clone carrying this TCR beta chain. Its antigen remains unidentified. The iRepertoire nested amplicon-rescue multiplex PCR amplified TCR alpha and beta CDR3s from RNA. One-step reverse transcription and amplification started from approximately 100-400 ng of tissue mRNA or PBMC total RNA. TCRdb reanalysed the multiplex PCR reads using MiXCR and keeps one entry per CDR3 protein. The data contain about 110,000 distinct CDR3 sequences, 25% to 30% of them singletons. This specimen belongs to a study of glioma-infiltrating T cells. Study findings and constraints: Above-expected tissue-blood divergence occurred in all gliomas, most in low-grade ones. Tissue and blood shared very few CDR3 sequences.

Germline CDR1 reads MGHRA; CDR2 reads YSYEKL. The length of the CDR3 is 16 residues. Trimming at V came to 0 bases and at J to 5 bases, leaving 6 bases not matched to a gene. The clonotype originates from a human donor with low-grade glioma or glioblastoma, undergoing nonglioma brain surgery, or in good health (not recorded which). The genes are TRBV4-1 and TRBJ2-7; 11 bases match TRBD2. The specimen was glioma tissue, nonneoplastic brain tissue, or PBMCs (not recorded which). The CDR3 here is CASSQDPRSGRDEQYF. For the CDR3, the DNA is TGCGCCAGCAGCCAAGATCCCCGTAGCGGGAGGGACGAGCAGTACTTC.